A selection of T cell receptor beta chains follows, all from one sample in a study of blood T cell repertoires in COVID-19. Assay: immunoSEQ multiplex PCR; the TCRdb copy retains only in-frame clones and omits some. Of 230,000 or so clones in the sample, 80% to 85% were seen once. Sequencing was done on a sample of peripheral blood. The receptor source for this set is a man over 45 with active or convalescent COVID-19. CDR3s include the opening cysteine and the closing phenylalanine or tryptophan. The order of the fields is J gene, D gene, V gene, CDR3 DNA, CDR3 protein. A D gene is named only where the DNA matches it firmly.

J gene: TRBJ2-7
D gene: TRBD1
V gene: TRBV19
CDR3 DNA: TGTGCCAGTAGTCCCCCCAGACAGGGTATCGACGAGCAGTACTTC
CDR3 protein: CASSPPRQGIDEQYF

J gene: TRBJ2-5
D gene: TRBD2
V gene: TRBV5-1
CDR3 DNA: TGCGCCAGCAGCTTTCGTGTCGGGGGGGTAGAGACCCAGTACTTC
CDR3 protein: CASSFRVGGVETQYF

J gene: TRBJ2-1
D gene: NA
V gene: TRBV7-9
CDR3 DNA: TGTGCCAGCAGTTTTACAGGGCGCGGCTCCTACAATGAGCAGTTCTTC
CDR3 protein: CASSFTGRGSYNEQFF

J gene: TRBJ1-5
D gene: NA
V gene: TRBV12-3/TRBV12-4
CDR3 DNA: TGTGCCAGCAGGTCCCTAGATCAGCCCCAGCATTTT
CDR3 protein: CASRSLDQPQHF

J gene: TRBJ1-1
D gene: NA
V gene: TRBV30
CDR3 DNA: TGTGCCTGGAGTGCCCCGGGACACCTGAACACTGAAGCTTTCTTT
CDR3 protein: CAWSAPGHLNTEAFF

J gene: TRBJ2-7
D gene: TRBD1
V gene: TRBV19
CDR3 DNA: TGTGCCAGTAGTATGCTCCCGGGACAGGGAAGAGCCTACGAGCAGTACTTC
CDR3 protein: CASSMLPGQGRAYEQYF

J gene: TRBJ1-2
D gene: NA
V gene: TRBV28
CDR3 DNA: TGTGCCAGCCTCCTCGGGAGGGATGGCTACACCTTC
CDR3 protein: CASLLGRDGYTF

J gene: TRBJ2-7
D gene: TRBD2
V gene: TRBV3-1/TRBV3-2
CDR3 DNA: TGTGCCAGCTCCCAGACTAGCGGGGACTACGAGCAGTACTTC
CDR3 protein: CASSQTSGDYEQYF

J gene: TRBJ1-4
D gene: TRBD1
V gene: TRBV7-9
CDR3 DNA: TGTGCCAGCAGCCGGGACAGGGGGAGTGAAAAACTGTTTTTT
CDR3 protein: CASSRDRGSEKLFF

J gene: TRBJ2-2
D gene: TRBD2
V gene: TRBV7-2
CDR3 DNA: TGTGCCAGCAGCTTAGCCACGGCGGGGGGAAGGAACACCGGGGAGCTGTTTTTT
CDR3 protein: CASSLATAGGRNTGELFF

J gene: TRBJ1-2
D gene: NA
V gene: TRBV6-5
CDR3 DNA: TGTGCCAGCAGTTACTCTGGCGGAGTTTCGGGGGGCTACACCTTC
CDR3 protein: CASSYSGGVSGGYTF

J gene: TRBJ1-2
D gene: TRBD1
V gene: TRBV27
CDR3 DNA: TGTGCCAGCAGTATCTCGACAGGGGACAGCTATGGCTACACCTTC
CDR3 protein: CASSISTGDSYGYTF

J gene: TRBJ2-1
D gene: TRBD2
V gene: TRBV7-3
CDR3 DNA: TGTGCCAGCTCACGGGCGGGGGGGCTCAGTGAGCAGTTCTTC
CDR3 protein: CASSRAGGLSEQFF

J gene: TRBJ1-1
D gene: NA
V gene: TRBV29-1
CDR3 DNA: TGCAGCGTTGGGGGTAGGGGTAGAGAAGCTTTCTTT
CDR3 protein: CSVGGRGREAFF

J gene: TRBJ2-4
D gene: NA
V gene: TRBV19
CDR3 DNA: TGTGCCAGTAGTCCGAACGGGGGCATTCAGTACTTC
CDR3 protein: CASSPNGGIQYF

J gene: TRBJ2-7
D gene: TRBD1
V gene: TRBV27
CDR3 DNA: TGTGCCAGCAGTTCTTATCCCGGGACAGGGTCCCACGAGCAGTACTTC
CDR3 protein: CASSSYPGTGSHEQYF

J gene: TRBJ2-7
D gene: NA
V gene: TRBV28
CDR3 DNA: TGTGCCAGCAGTGGCAGAACCTACGAGCAGTACTTC
CDR3 protein: CASSGRTYEQYF

J gene: TRBJ1-5
D gene: TRBD1
V gene: TRBV25-1
CDR3 DNA: TGTGCCAGCAGTAGTGCAGGGGGCGGTCAGCCCCAGCATTTT
CDR3 protein: CASSSAGGGQPQHF